This entry concerns a single TCR beta chain. This clonotype was seen repeatedly, ten times or more. The target of this receptor is not known. Per-nucleotide qualities are absent, and no much larger clonotype sits a single base away. Library prep was done by RACE. The sample was run on a NextSeq 500. During library preparation, unique molecular identifiers were attached to individual cDNA molecules so that TCRs could be counted quantitatively and reproducibly. Both TCR alpha and TCR beta chains were sequenced from each blood RNA sample. The original methods were these. Samples had a median of roughly 87,000 TCRs, with a range from roughly 23,224 to 700,000. The Decombinator software suite was used to annotate the V, J and CDR3 of the TCR reads. For PS versus PT1 abundance plots, all samples were subsampled to the same number of TCRs (28,000). TCRs were defined as expanded if absent before sensitization and observed at least eight times at the 2-week time point. The raw public reads went through TCRdb reprocessing: fastp at Q25, MiXCR clone calling, in-frame beta chains kept. Here each entry gathers all rows of one CDR3 protein and keeps the most common genes and DNA. The V and J calls here are based on TCRdb, not the publication. A total of approximately 80,000 distinct CDR3 sequences appear in this sample, 10% to 14% of them only once. The ten most abundant clones make up approximately 3.7% of the sample.

This specimen comes from a study of human T cells and chemical hapten exposure (dated by TCRdb to the early 2020s). For the study in its entirety: For sensitization, 2% DPC in acetone was applied to an approximately 2 cm by approximately 2 cm area of upper inner arm skin. Patients additionally received weekly therapeutic DPC doses to the scalp throughout the roughly 25-week study period. Patch testing was done on the upper back using Finn chambers containing 0.01% DPC, and results were scored after 6 days according to International Contact Dermatitis Research Group standards. The mostly female patient cohort included alopecia areata with under or over 50% scalp involvement, alopecia totalis and alopecia universalis. Libraries were pooled for sequencing, and per-sample TCR yields varied mainly because of small differences in library volumes within the pool. The study tracked peripheral blood TCR repertoire changes in vivo during primary and secondary sensitization to the hapten diphenylcyclopropenone (DPC) in alopecia patients. Patient blood was sampled pre-sensitization (week 0) and at 2, 6 and about 24 weeks after DPC sensitization. Approximately 30 alopecia patients provided blood for TCR sequencing at one to four time points (pre-sensitization, 2, 6 and 24 weeks). What the study reported, not specific to this receptor: The number of PT1 expanded TCRs positively correlated with patch test score, significant at thresholds 8, 16 and 32 but not 4. Expanded TCRs formed significantly more large CDR3 similarity clusters than pre-sensitization or healthy control sets, consistent with antigen-driven responses. The number of TCRs above 1 in 1000 frequency did not change with DPC sensitization; there was no evidence of global repertoire structure alterations. Because all patients had alopecia, a presumed autoimmune disease, the immune response of the patients might differ from that of healthy individuals. After repeated subsampling, changes were observed in the strength of the expansion versus patch-test correlation and in the threshold at which the correlation became significant.

Relative to germline, V is 1 base shorter and J is 7 bases shorter, with 5 bases between their ends. The germline V gene gives CDR1 as SGHTA and CDR2 as FQGNSA. Measured from the cysteine to the phenylalanine, the CDR3 is 12 residues long. Only the CDR3 DNA stays, 36 bases, in frame from base 1. Per the publication, the time point label means: patch test 3, about 24 weeks after DPC sensitization. Explained via the paper, the treatment or condition label denotes: therapeutic diphenylcyclopropenone sensitization with weekly scalp DPC. At each patch-test visit, blood was drawn before the patch test was applied. To be eligible, patients had to be aged 18 to 70, diagnosed with alopecia and judged suitable for DPC therapy, while pregnant patients were excluded. Unfractionated whole blood was collected in Tempus Blood RNA tubes, and total RNA was extracted from that blood.

Specimen: whole blood, collected in connection with sensitization to the hapten diphenylcyclopropenone (DPC). The clonotype was recovered from a woman in her forties or fifties with alopecia areata. Some clones in this sample may be carry-over from other donors' samples. The chain is encoded by TRBV7-2 joined to TRBJ1-5; there is no confident call for the D gene. The CDR3 protein is CASSLGEQPQHF. The sequenced DNA is TGTGCCAGCAGCTTAGGAGAACAGCCCCAGCATTTT.